This passage covers 32 T cell receptor beta chains from one sample sequenced in a study of regulatory T cells in long-lasting Graves disease. Time point defined: persistent/refractory GD, antithyroid drugs over 5 years with positive TRAb. The TCR library was made from RNA extracted from PBMCs. Arm-PCR of CDR3 regions and iRepertoire HTBI primers were the basis on which TCR beta libraries were built. MiXCR, run by TCRdb on the multiplex PCR reads, gives a single entry per CDR3 protein. This sample has around 460,000 distinct CDR3 sequences; 20% to 25% occur once, and the top ten carry around 14%. This specimen consisted of peripheral blood mononuclear cells (PBMCs), obtained when the disease was refractory, from a patient treated with antithyroid drugs. The origin of the receptors is a female donor with Graves disease.

The chain uses TRBV7-3 and TRBJ2-5; TRBD2 matches at 10 bases. The CDR3 covers 16 residues. V was clipped by 5 bases and J by 1 base; unmatched bases: 7. Germline CDR1 and CDR2: SGHTA and FQGTGA. This CDR3 reads CASSLTASGGQETQYF. CDR3 DNA: TGTGCCAGCAGCCTGACCGCTAGCGGGGGCCAAGAGACCCAGTACTTC.

The CDR3 nucleotides read TGCAGTGCTAGGACCGGACTAGCGGGCGCATCAAGGGGGGAGCAGTACTTC. Amino acids: CSARTGLAGASRGEQYF. The chain uses TRBV20-1 and TRBJ2-7, with 11 nucleotides matching TRBD2. Germline assignment: CDR1 DFQATT and CDR2 SNEGSKA (reference sequence). V lost 3 bases and J lost 7; bases outside the gene matches: 17. This CDR3 is built from 17 residues.

This clonotype was found many times. This sequence joins TRBV7-2 and TRBJ2-5, with TRBD1 matching over 8 bases. The germline V gene has CDR1 SGHTA and CDR2 FQGNSA. V dropped 5 bases and J dropped 5; count of bases not matched to a gene: 4. The CDR3 loop spans 13 amino acids. CDR3 DNA: TGTGCCAGCAGCCCAGGGGGCGGGGAGACCCAGTACTTC. Translated: CASSPGGGETQYF. Filled out from reference TRBV7-2 and TRBJ2-5, the complete variable domain reads GAGVSQSPSNKVTEKGKDVELRCDPISGHTALYWYRQSLGQGLEFLIYFQGNSAPDKSGLPSDRFSAERTGGSVSTLTIQRTQQEDSAVYLCASSPGGGETQYFGPGTRLLVL.

This clonotype was seen more than once but under ten times. The J gene is TRBJ2-7, the V gene TRBV19, with D unresolved. The CDR3 is made up of 13 amino acids. V lost 3 bases, J lost 0 bases, and 6 bases lay in between. Germline CDR1 LNHDA, CDR2 SQIVND (reference sequence). The DNA of the CDR3 is TGTGCCAGTAGTATTACGGCCTCCTACGAGCAGTACTTC. It codes for CASSITASYEQYF.

This clonotype was detected only a few times. The chain uses TRBV29-1 and TRBJ1-6, with D perhaps matching TRBD1 (5 bases). Trimming removed 6 bases at V and 7 bases at J, with 13 bases between. Germline CDR1 is SQVTM and CDR2 is ANQGSEA. CDR3 length: 13 residues. The CDR3, as DNA: TGCAGCGTCCGGGACGTAGCAAATTCACCCCTCCACTTT. It is translated as CSVRDVANSPLHF.

Notes on this clonotype: This may be a read error: a much more frequent sequence differs by one nucleotide. The rearrangement joins TRBV28 to TRBJ1-3; 10 bases are a match to TRBD1. This CDR3 spans 16 amino acids. The germline gives CDR1 MDHEN, CDR2 SYDVKM. Trimming took 4 bases from V and 9 from J; bases not matched to a gene: 12. The CDR3 is CASSSPDRGLRSTIYF. The DNA for the CDR3 is TGTGCCAGCAGTTCTCCGGACAGGGGGTTACGAAGCACCATATATTTT.

The sample holds many counts of this clonotype. V is TRBV7-2 and J is TRBJ2-7; D is unclear. The CDR3 totals 16 residues. The germline V and J ends were trimmed by 4 bases and 2 bases, with 18 bases remaining between them. Per germline, CDR1 SGHTA and CDR2 FQGNSA. This chain's CDR3 is CASSWGTDMPPYEQYF. Here the CDR3 DNA reads TGTGCCAGCAGCTGGGGTACAGATATGCCGCCCTACGAGCAGTACTTC.

The chain is built from TRBV9 and TRBJ1-6; 8 bases are shared with TRBD1. Per germline, CDR1 SGDLS and CDR2 YYNGEE. The CDR3 contains 15 residues. The V gene end was trimmed by 3 bases and the J gene end by 10 bases; junction bases not matched to a gene: 9. The CDR3 bases are TGTGCCAGCAGCGCGTATGGACAGGGCGACTCACCCCTCCACTTT. The encoded protein is CASSAYGQGDSPLHF.

The chain has TRBV30 and TRBJ1-6; D call uncertain. The CDR3 runs 13 residues. Germline V CDR1 and CDR2: GTSNPN, SVGIG (reference sequence). The CDR3 sequence is CAASRAETSPLHF. The CDR3 DNA reads TGTGCAGCCTCTCGTGCAGAAACTTCACCCCTCCACTTT.

As regards this clonotype: A much bigger clone sits one base away, suggesting this may be a read error. This chain links TRBV19 with TRBJ1-6, with D hard to call. The CDR3 has 15 amino acids. The V gene's germline CDR1 is LNHDA and CDR2 SQIVND (reference sequence). The CDR3 sequence is CASSIDGSYNSPPHF. The CDR3 nucleotides read TGTGCCAGTAGTATTGATGGCTCCTATAATTCACCCCCCCACTTT.

The J gene is TRBJ2-7, the V gene TRBV4-3, with D possibly being TRBD1 (5 bases). This CDR3 comprises 15 residues. CDR1 and CDR2 (germline): LGHNA, YSLEER. V was shortened by 3 bases and J by 6 bases, with 18 bases between the two germline ends. The CDR3 protein is CASSHGFGQGSEQYF. The CDR3 region has the DNA TGCGCCAGCAGCCACGGATTCGGTCAGGGCAGCGAGCAGTACTTC.

This clonotype turned up a few times. V and J are TRBV25-1 and TRBJ2-1; possible D gene TRBD2, 6 bases. The V gene's germline CDR1 is MGHDK and CDR2 SYGVNS. This CDR3 is 17 amino acids long. V dropped 1 base and J dropped 2 bases, with 15 bases sitting between them. CDR3 nucleotides: TGTGCCAGCAGTGAATCGACGGGGGAACCTACCTACAATGAGCAGTTCTTC. This encodes CASSESTGEPTYNEQFF.

There are a few counts of this clonotype. This chain joins TRBV7-2 and TRBJ1-5, with D hard to call. This CDR3 comprises 15 residues. Trimming removed 3 bases at V and 0 bases at J, with 9 bases between. Germline CDR1 and CDR2: SGHTA and FQGNSA. The CDR3: CASSFGLFSNQPQHF. The CDR3 DNA follows: TGTGCCAGCAGCTTTGGATTGTTTAGCAATCAGCCCCAGCATTTT.

This clonotype has a count of ten or more. V gene TRBV11-2 combines with J gene TRBJ2-2; D call uncertain. Trimming pared 5 bases from V and 4 bases from J, leaving 8 bases between. This CDR3 has 13 residues. From germline, CDR1 is SGHAT and CDR2 FQNNGV. As DNA, the CDR3 is TGTGCCAGCAGCCGGGCAGTCACCGGGGAGCTGTTTTTT. Translated: CASSRAVTGELFF.

The chain recombines TRBV20-1 with TRBJ1-2, with TRBD1 matching over 12 bases. Germline V CDR1 and CDR2: DFQATT, SNEGSKA (reference sequence). CDR3 length equals 15 residues. Germline trimming cut 5 bases from V and 0 bases from J; bases unmatched to any gene: 4. This CDR3 is CSAWDRGPANYGYTF. The CDR3 coding sequence is TGCAGTGCTTGGGACAGGGGGCCCGCTAACTATGGCTACACCTTC.

This clonotype occurred many times. The genes are TRBV27 and TRBJ1-1; D possibly corresponds to TRBD1 (6 bases). Germline V CDR1 and CDR2: MNHEY, SMNVEV (reference sequence). This CDR3 spans 15 amino acids. Between the trimmed V and J ends, which lost 0 bases and 0 bases, there was a span of 8 bases. The CDR3 DNA reads as TGTGCCAGCAGTTTATCTAGGGGGATGAACACTGAAGCTTTCTTT. Its translation: CASSLSRGMNTEAFF.

This clonotype was seen only a few times. J is TRBJ2-5 and V is TRBV5-1, with D possibly matching TRBD1 (5 bases). Germline V gene lookup returns CDR1 SGHRS and CDR2 YFSETQ. V lost 0 bases and J lost 2, with 11 bases in between. The CDR3 is 15 amino acids. The CDR3: CASSLEGQGQETQYF. The CDR3 nucleotides read TGCGCCAGCAGCTTGGAGGGCCAGGGACAAGAGACCCAGTACTTC.

This clonotype was recorded once. The gene calls are TRBV4-1 and TRBJ2-2; D uncertain. Germline values: CDR1 MGHRA, CDR2 YSYEKL. The CDR3 consists of 17 residues. V was cut by 1 base and J by 1 base, with 13 bases left in between. DNA for the CDR3: TGCGCCAGCAGCCAAGGCCCCGCTCGGCGGAACACCGGGGAGCTGTTTTTT. This gives the protein CASSQGPARRNTGELFF.

As concerns this clonotype: Since a much larger clone is just one base distant, this may be a read error. The J gene is TRBJ1-2, the V gene TRBV6-1; tentatively, D is TRBD1 (5 bases). This CDR3 contains 13 residues. In germline, CDR1 is MNHNS, CDR2 SASEGT. CDR3 region: CASARGGTSGFTF. CDR3 in DNA: TGTGCCAGCGCCCGCGGGGGGACGTCCGGCTTCACCTTC.

This chain connects TRBV20-1 to TRBJ1-5; TRBD1 aligns across 10 bases. This CDR3 region has 13 residues. J gave up 7 bases and V 6 bases, and 6 bases lay outside the gene matches. Germline CDR1 is DFQATT and CDR2 is SNEGSKA (reference sequence). This CDR3 is CSATDRGRQPQHF. The CDR3 bases are TGCAGTGCGACTGACAGGGGGCGACAGCCCCAGCATTTT.

This clonotype was recorded a few times. The chain is built from TRBV7-8 and TRBJ1-2, with D possibly matching TRBD1 (5 bases). Trimming took off 1 base at V and 8 bases at J, with 20 bases between the two ends. Germline assignment: CDR1 SGHVS and CDR2 FQNEAQ. The CDR3 consists of 16 residues. The chain's CDR3 is CASSLGRLGTAKGYTF. The CDR3 DNA reads as TGTGCCAGCAGCTTAGGCAGACTAGGGACGGCAAAGGGCTACACCTTC.

The table lists this clonotype with many counts. One end of the junction is discordant with germline, which a read error may explain. The rearrangement uses TRBV7-3 and TRBJ1-1, with D perhaps TRBD1 (5 bases). Germline values: CDR1 SGHTA, CDR2 FQGTGA. The CDR3 extends over 14 amino acids. The CDR3 loop reads CASSLIQGNTEAFF. CDR3 bases: TGTGCCAGCAGTTTAATCCAGGGGAACACTGAAGCTTTCTTT.

At least ten counts were recorded for this clonotype. For the CDR3, the DNA is TGTGCCAGCAGTCGGCTAGCGGGAGTTAACACCGGGGAGCTGTTTTTT. This gives the protein CASSRLAGVNTGELFF. This chain connects TRBV28 to TRBJ2-2, with 10 bases aligning to TRBD2. Germline CDR1 MDHEN, CDR2 SYDVKM. The V gene end was trimmed by 5 bases and the J gene end by 2 bases; junction bases not matched to a gene: 5. There are 16 residues in the CDR3.

About this clonotype: A read error is possible here, since a much larger clone lies one base away. This chain uses TRBV11-3 with TRBJ2-7; D ambiguous. The CDR3 covers 12 residues. CDR1 and CDR2 from the germline V gene are SGHNT and YENEEA. The DNA of the CDR3 is TGTGCCAGCAACTTAACGGACTACGAGCAGTACTTC. Translating it yields CASNLTDYEQYF.

This chain joins TRBV7-9 and TRBJ2-1; D is perhaps TRBD1 (6 bases). This CDR3 has 14 amino acids. The germline V gene encodes CDR1 SEHNR and CDR2 FQNEAQ (reference sequence). V gave up 10 bases and J gave up 4 bases, with 17 bases separating them. CDR3 residues: CAIPSPGHYNEQFF. CDR3 DNA sequence: TGTGCCATCCCCAGTCCGGGACATTACAATGAGCAGTTCTTC.

The table lists this clonotype with a few counts. The chain carries TRBV7-8 and TRBJ2-5, with unresolved D. The V end was cut by 1 base, the J end by 4 bases, with 13 bases between. Germline CDR1 SGHVS, CDR2 FQNEAQ. This CDR3 has 15 amino acids. CDR3 amino acids: CASSLVSMGVETQYF. The CDR3 DNA follows: TGTGCCAGCAGCTTAGTTTCTATGGGTGTAGAGACCCAGTACTTC.

Note on this clonotype: This may stem from a read error, because a much larger clone lies one nucleotide away. This rearrangement joins TRBV6-2 or TRBV6-3 to TRBJ2-7; D may correspond to TRBD1 or TRBD2 (5 bases each). The V end was cut by 5 bases, the J end by 5 bases, with 16 bases between. Germline CDR1 is MNHEY and CDR2 is SVGEGT. This CDR3 is built from 14 residues. CDR3 DNA sequence: TGTGCCAGCAGTGAAGGGGAGAGTGTGGACGAGCAGTACTTC. This sequence encodes CASSEGESVDEQYF.

The chain couples TRBV7-9 to TRBJ1-6, with TRBD1 as a possible D gene (5 bases). CDR1 and CDR2 (germline): SEHNR, FQNEAQ (reference sequence). Trimming cost V 0 bases and J 8 bases, with 8 bases left between them. The CDR3 sequence is 14 residues long. DNA for the CDR3: TGTGCCAGCAGCTTAGCCGTGGGGGATTCACCCCTCCACTTT. Encoded protein: CASSLAVGDSPLHF.

This clonotype showed up many times. The chain uses TRBV7-2 and TRBJ1-4; D uncertain. The ends were cut back, 0 bases at V and 8 bases at J, with 7 bases in the middle. The germline gives CDR1 SGHTA, CDR2 FQGNSA. CDR3 length: 13 amino acids. The CDR3 region is CASSLAQDEKLFF. The CDR3 bases are TGTGCCAGCAGCTTAGCGCAGGACGAAAAACTGTTTTTT. Supplemented by reference TRBV7-2 and TRBJ1-4, the full variable domain reads GAGVSQSPSNKVTEKGKDVELRCDPISGHTALYWYRQSLGQGLEFLIYFQGNSAPDKSGLPSDRFSAERTGGSVSTLTIQRTQQEDSAVYLCASSLAQDEKLFFGSGTQLSVL.

The chain couples TRBV11-3 to TRBJ2-7; 9 bases line up with TRBD2. CDR1 is SGHNT, CDR2 YENEEA, per germline. Trimming removed 5 bases from V and 0 bases from J; junction bases left unmatched: 2. The length of the CDR3 is 14 residues. CDR3 coding DNA: TGTGCCAGCAGCATTAGCGGGAGCTCCTACGAGCAGTACTTC. Encoded protein: CASSISGSSYEQYF.

This clonotype has a count of ten or more. The chain joins TRBV6-1 to TRBJ1-1; 8 bases are shared with TRBD1. Germline V gene lookup returns CDR1 MNHNS and CDR2 SASEGT. CDR3 size: 12 residues. V lost 5 bases, J lost 6 bases, and 2 bases stayed unmatched. DNA of the CDR3: TGTGCCAGCAGTCAGGGGGCTCCTGAAGCTTTCTTT. Protein product: CASSQGAPEAFF.

This clonotype was seen ten or more times. The chain joins TRBV9 to TRBJ1-2; D gene unclear. Deletions cut 3 bases from V and 6 bases from J, with 18 bases between. Germline CDR1 reads SGDLS; CDR2 reads YYNGEE. CDR3 length equals 15 residues. The CDR3 region has the DNA TGTGCCAGCAGCGGCCCCAGGATTGGAGACGATGGCTACACCTTC. Its protein is CASSGPRIGDDGYTF.